This record looks at one TCR beta chain sequence and its context. V lost 5 bases and J 3 bases, leaving 20 bases between the germline ends. The CDR3 runs 16 residues. CDR1 is SEHNR, CDR2 FQNEAQ, per germline (reference sequence). This specimen comes from a study of shared clonotypes between healthy human individuals. Data came from immunoSEQ multiplex PCR; TCRdb stores just in-frame clones and leaves some out. Of around 640,000 clones listed, about 95% are singletons. Naive CD8 populations comprised CD45RO-negative cells positively selected for CCR7, excluding terminally differentiated effector memory CD45RA+ cells.

Sequenced: naive CD8+ T cells sorted from blood. The TCR comes from a young woman in good health. The J gene is TRBJ2-7, the V gene TRBV7-9, with D tentatively TRBD2 (5 bases). The CDR3 DNA sequence: TGTGCCAGCAGCCCAACCGGGGTTGTTCATATCTACGAGCAGTACTTC. Translation gives CASSPTGVVHIYEQYF.